A selection of T cell receptor beta chains follows, all from one sample in a study of cytomegalovirus exposure and HLA in healthy donors. The protocol was immunoSEQ multiplex PCR, while the TCRdb copy is restricted to in-frame clones and leaves out a portion. The sample has some 40,000 clones; 53% are singletons. Sequenced sample: PBMCs. These receptors all come from a woman aged 40 to 50 in good health and CMV-seropositive. CDR3s include the opening cysteine and the closing phenylalanine or tryptophan. A D gene is named only where the DNA matches it firmly. Size is omitted from some rows. Given values are once, few, many or a class for expanded clones.

d_call	clone_size	v_call	j_call	cdr3_aa	cdr3_nt
TRBD1	NA	TRBV20-1	TRBJ2-7	CSAKTGKEQYF	TGCAGTGCTAAGACAGGGAAAGAGCAGTACTTC
NA	NA	TRBV6-6	TRBJ1-2	CASSGGGTVNYGYTF	TGTGCCAGCAGTGGGGGGGGGACGGTGAACTATGGCTACACCTTC
TRBD2	few	TRBV7-6	TRBJ2-3	CASSPTSGYSTDTQYF	TGTGCCAGCAGCCCGACTAGCGGGTATAGCACAGATACGCAGTATTTT
TRBD1	NA	TRBV28	TRBJ1-2	CASSNDRANYGYTF	TGTGCCAGCAGTAACGACAGGGCGAACTATGGCTACACCTTC
TRBD2	few	TRBV9	TRBJ2-4	CASSVLAGGTNIQYF	TGTGCCAGCAGCGTACTGGCGGGGGGGACAAACATTCAGTACTTC
TRBD1	few	TRBV29-1	TRBJ1-1	CSADRGRTEAFF	TGCAGCGCCGACAGGGGCCGCACTGAAGCTTTCTTT
TRBD1	medium-sized	TRBV29-1	TRBJ2-7	CSVPITGGFSYEQYF	TGCAGCGTTCCCATTACAGGGGGATTCTCCTACGAGCAGTACTTC
NA	few	TRBV7-9	TRBJ2-3	CASSWGPDTQYF	TGTGCCAGCAGCTGGGGGCCAGATACGCAGTATTTT
NA	NA	TRBV7-2	TRBJ2-1	CASSLPPGNEQFF	TGTGCCAGCAGCTTACCCCCAGGAAATGAGCAGTTCTTC
NA	few	TRBV5-6	TRBJ1-1	CASSSLTSSNTEAFF	TGTGCCAGCAGCTCACTGACATCTTCGAACACTGAAGCTTTCTTT
NA	many	TRBV4-1	TRBJ1-2	CASSQDVSANYGYTF	TGCGCCAGCAGCCAAGATGTCTCAGCTAACTATGGCTACACCTTC
TRBD2	medium-sized	TRBV5-6	TRBJ2-7	CASSLVAGGANEQYF	TGTGCCAGCAGCTTGGTGGCGGGGGGGGCCAACGAGCAGTACTTC
TRBD1	NA	TRBV12-5	TRBJ1-2	CASGPSTGGGGYTF	TGTGCTAGTGGTCCATCGACAGGGGGAGGCGGCTACACCTTC
NA	few	TRBV9	TRBJ1-3	CASSLSQGSGNTIYF	TGTGCCAGCAGCCTCTCCCAGGGCTCTGGAAACACCATATATTTT
TRBD1	few	TRBV15	TRBJ1-1	CATSRAVTGAGGAFF	TGTGCCACCAGCAGAGCCGTGACAGGGGCCGGGGGAGCTTTCTTT
NA	once	TRBV7-2	TRBJ1-2	CASSFYRLGLGYTF	TGTGCCAGCAGCTTCTACAGGTTGGGCCTTGGCTACACCTTC
TRBD1	NA	TRBV28	TRBJ2-4	CASSDSGTGKNIQYF	TGTGCCAGCAGTGACTCGGGGACAGGGAAAAACATTCAGTACTTC
NA	NA	TRBV5-1	TRBJ1-1	CASSLEDKKAFF	TGCGCCAGCAGCTTGGAGGACAAGAAAGCTTTCTTT
NA	NA	TRBV6-6	TRBJ1-1	CASSPSDTEAFF	TGTGCCAGCAGTCCCTCCGACACTGAAGCTTTCTTT
NA	NA	TRBV6-6	TRBJ2-1	CASGLLPEQFF	TGTGCCAGCGGCCTCCTCCCTGAGCAGTTCTTC
TRBD1	NA	TRBV4-3	TRBJ1-1	CASSQGQGTTRAFF	TGCGCCAGCAGCCAGGGACAGGGGACCACCAGGGCTTTCTTT
NA	NA	TRBV19	TRBJ1-6	CASNHNSAGDSPLHF	TGTGCCAGTAATCATAATTCGGCCGGGGATTCACCCCTCCACTTT
NA	NA	TRBV29-1	TRBJ2-1	CSADSQRVTDSYNEQFF	TGCAGCGCTGATTCACAGCGGGTAACGGACTCCTACAATGAGCAGTTCTTC
NA	NA	TRBV25-1	TRBJ2-1	CASSEYLGQGDEQFF	TGTGCCAGCAGTGAATATCTGGGACAAGGGGATGAGCAGTTCTTC
TRBD1	NA	TRBV5-6	TRBJ1-2	CASSLQGNYGYTF	TGTGCCAGCAGCTTACAGGGGAACTATGGCTACACCTTC
TRBD1	NA	TRBV2	TRBJ1-2	CASSAQGRAGYTF	TGTGCCAGCAGCGCACAGGGGAGAGCTGGCTACACCTTC
TRBD2	once	TRBV2	TRBJ2-5	CASSIAGGKETQYF	TGTGCCAGCAGCATAGCGGGGGGAAAAGAGACCCAGTACTTC
NA	NA	TRBV5-1	TRBJ2-3	CASSAIETDTQYF	TGCGCCAGCAGTGCGATAGAGACAGATACGCAGTATTTT
TRBD2	NA	TRBV10-3	TRBJ2-1	CAISKGLAGTNEQFF	TGTGCCATCAGCAAAGGACTAGCGGGTACGAATGAGCAGTTCTTC
NA	NA	TRBV5-6	TRBJ2-1	CASSSQGGGAQGNEQFF	TGTGCCAGCAGCTCGCAGGGGGGCGGGGCCCAAGGGAATGAGCAGTTCTTC
NA	NA	TRBV10-2	TRBJ2-3	CASLQGDTQYF	TGCGCCAGCCTCCAGGGGGATACGCAGTATTTT
TRBD1	NA	TRBV29-1	TRBJ1-4	CSVARDRQNEKLFF	TGCAGCGTTGCCCGGGACAGGCAAAATGAAAAACTGTTTTTT
TRBD2	few	TRBV9	TRBJ2-3	CASSVAPGGGSDTQYF	TGTGCCAGCAGCGTGGCGCCTGGCGGGGGGTCAGATACGCAGTATTTT
NA	NA	TRBV7-2	TRBJ2-1	CASSPISSYNEQFF	TGTGCCAGCAGCCCCATCAGCTCCTACAATGAGCAGTTCTTC
NA	NA	TRBV28	TRBJ2-7	CASSSGGLDYEQYF	TGTGCCAGCAGTTCCGGAGGGTTAGACTACGAGCAGTACTTC
NA	NA	TRBV9	TRBJ1-3	CASSISGRDGNTIYF	TGTGCCAGCAGCATATCAGGGAGGGATGGAAACACCATATATTTT
TRBD2	few	TRBV5-1	TRBJ2-7	CASSIYGGGPSYEQYF	TGCGCCAGCAGCATCTACGGGGGGGGCCCCTCCTACGAGCAGTACTTC
NA	NA	TRBV5-6	TRBJ1-5	CASSLREKGDQPQHF	TGTGCCAGCAGCCTCCGGGAAAAGGGCGATCAGCCCCAGCATTTT
TRBD2	NA	TRBV30	TRBJ2-7	CAWSWGGEQYF	TGTGCCTGGAGTTGGGGGGGCGAGCAGTACTTC
NA	NA	TRBV30	TRBJ1-2	CAWSDPGLGNYGYTF	TGTGCCTGGAGTGACCCGGGACTCGGGAACTATGGCTACACCTTC
TRBD2	NA	TRBV4-1	TRBJ2-2	CASSEETSGYTGELFF	TGCGCCAGCAGCGAAGAGACTAGCGGATACACCGGGGAGCTGTTTTTT
TRBD2	NA	TRBV6-6	TRBJ2-7	CASSYSTGGGYEQYF	TGTGCCAGCAGTTACTCGACGGGGGGGGGTTACGAGCAGTACTTC
NA	NA	TRBV29-1	TRBJ1-1	CSVGGGSAEAFF	TGCAGCGTTGGGGGAGGATCGGCTGAAGCTTTCTTT
TRBD2	few	TRBV9	TRBJ2-5	CASSVGTSSIQETQYF	TGTGCCAGCAGCGTAGGGACTAGCAGTATTCAAGAGACCCAGTACTTC
NA	few	TRBV11-2	TRBJ2-7	CASSPQGRGSYEQYF	TGTGCCAGCAGCCCCCAGGGGCGGGGGTCCTACGAGCAGTACTTC
NA	NA	TRBV7-6	TRBJ1-6	CASSLRGPDNSPLHF	TGTGCCAGCAGCTTGCGTGGGCCTGATAATTCACCCCTCCACTTT